This TCR beta chain is drawn from a study of regulatory T cells in long-lasting Graves disease. Study-level findings and limits: Public clonotype sharing was higher in persistent than newly diagnosed patients.

As to time point: newly diagnosed GD, antithyroid drugs for less than 3 months. TCR sequences were obtained from RNA taken from PBMCs. Enrollment of patients was through an endocrinology department in Xi'an, China. The CDR3 loop spans 12 amino acids. Germline CDR1 reads LGHNA; CDR2 reads YNFKEQ. Trimming removed 4 bases from V and 6 bases from J, with 9 bases in between. This clonotype was counted a few times. Its antigen is currently unknown. Relying on iRepertoire HTBI primers and Arm-PCR of CDR3 regions, the team built TCR beta libraries. TCRdb called the multiplex PCR reads again in MiXCR, with one record for every CDR3 protein. The table records approximately 540,000 distinct CDR3 sequences, around 13% of them present only once. These data also featured in a second study, about T cells in Graves' hyperthyroidism and ophthalmopathy. That work states: An initial round of RT-PCR targeting the TCR CDR3 relied on the HTBI primer set.

The chain has TRBV4-2 and TRBJ1-2; no clear D. This receptor was taken from a woman in her twenties or thirties with Graves disease. This material consisted of peripheral blood mononuclear cells (PBMCs), taken at new diagnosis, from a patient treated with antithyroid drugs. Here the CDR3 DNA reads TGTGCCAGCAGCCCGGCCGGGAATGGCTACACCTTC. It codes for CASSPAGNGYTF.